This T cell receptor beta chain was sequenced for a study of T cells in Graves' hyperthyroidism and ophthalmopathy. This CDR3 has 17 amino acids. Trimming cost V 4 bases and J 2 bases, with 15 bases left between them. Germline V gene lookup returns CDR1 SGHDN and CDR2 FVKESK. TCR beta CDR3 regions were amplified from RNA. In the first-round RT-PCR of the TCR CDR3, the HTBI primer set was used. TCRdb re-called the multiplex PCR reads with MiXCR, one entry per CDR3 protein. Here the sample spans under 700,000 distinct CDR3 sequences, under 60% being singletons. Comments on this clonotype: The antigen is not known.

General observations from the study: Most thyroid clonotypes expanded above 0.001 were also detected in blood.

J is TRBJ2-6 and V is TRBV14; possibly TRBD1 for D (5 bases). The sample taken for sequencing was peripheral blood or thyroid tissue (not recorded which). This sequence was found in a woman aged 18-30 years with Graves' hyperthyroidism. As DNA, the CDR3 is TGTGCCAGCAGCCTCCCCGTGGGCAGGGCTGGGGCCAACGTCCTGACTTTC. Protein sequence: CASSLPVGRAGANVLTF.